The 2 T cell receptor beta chains listed next were all sequenced from one sample in a study of response to subunit inactivated influenza vaccine. TCRdb passed the RT-PCR reads through MiXCR, listing each CDR3 protein once. The table shows 500,000 to 650,000 distinct CDR3 sequences, with 7.6% occurring only once. The input for sequencing was PBMCs from blood, taken 23 to 25 months after vaccination. These receptors were taken from a man in his fifties or sixties who received an inactivated influenza vaccine.

The chain employs TRBV15 and TRBJ1-3, with D unresolved. This CDR3 comprises 14 residues. The ends were cut back, 3 bases at V and 4 bases at J, with 10 bases in the middle. From germline, CDR1 is LNHNV and CDR2 YYDKDF (reference sequence). CDR3 nucleotides: TGTGCCACCAGCAGTGACGAGGGAGGAAACACCATATATTTT. Translating gives CATSSDEGGNTIYF. The variable domain in full, with the rest retrieved from reference TRBV15 and TRBJ1-3, is DAMVIQNPRYQVTQFGKPVTLSCSQTLNHNVMYWYQQKSSQAPKLLFHYYDKDFNNEADTPDNFQSRRPNTSFCFLDIRSPGLGDTAMYLCATSSDEGGNTIYFGEGSWLTVV.

V is TRBV4-3 and J is TRBJ2-7; a weak D match, TRBD2 (7 bases). V lost 4 bases to trimming and J lost 1 base, with 14 bases between them. The CDR3 consists of 15 residues. Germline V gives CDR1 LGHNA, CDR2 YSLEER. CDR3 nucleotide sequence: TGCGCCAGCAGCCGGGTGGGGGGGCCGTCCTACGAGCAGTACTTC. Encoded protein: CASSRVGGPSYEQYF.